The 21 T cell receptor beta chains in this list originate from one sample, sequenced in a study of T cells in Graves' hyperthyroidism and ophthalmopathy. Using RNA transcripts as the source, TCR beta CDR3 regions were amplified. Primed by the HTBI set, a first-round RT-PCR was run on the TCR CDR3. Using its own MiXCR run on the multiplex PCR reads, TCRdb lists one record per CDR3 protein. The sample holds around 660,000 distinct CDR3 sequences, roughly 45% seen once. Input material: peripheral blood or thyroid tissue (not recorded which). These TCRs come from an adult man with Graves' disease, either hyperthyroidism or ophthalmopathy (not recorded which).

This clonotype was seen ten or more times. The gene calls are TRBV20-1 and TRBJ1-6, with D maybe TRBD1 (5 bases). This CDR3 has 14 amino acids. The germline V and J ends were trimmed by 4 bases and 7 bases, with 14 bases remaining between them. Germline V lookup: CDR1 DFQATT, CDR2 SNEGSKA (reference sequence). This chain's CDR3 is CSATRQSRNSPLHF. The DNA for the CDR3 is TGCAGTGCTACAAGACAGTCCCGGAATTCACCCCTCCACTTT.

This clonotype has a handful of counts. The V call is TRBV7-6, the J call TRBJ2-5, with D perhaps matching TRBD1 (6 bases). Trimming pared 5 bases from V and 2 bases from J, leaving 12 bases between. CDR3 length equals 14 residues. The germline CDR1 and CDR2 sequences are SGHVS and FNYEAQ. Here the CDR3 DNA reads TGTGCCAGCAGCCAAGGGGGTCGTCAAGAGACCCAGTACTTC. Amino acid sequence: CASSQGGRQETQYF. The full variable domain, rest sourced from reference TRBV7-6 and TRBJ2-5, is GAGVSQSPRYKVTKRGQDVALRCDPISGHVSLYWYRQALGQGPEFLTYFNYEAQQDKSGLPNDRFSAERPEGSISTLTIQRTEQRDSAMYRCASSQGGRQETQYFGPGTRLLVL.

This clonotype was observed many times. CDR3 DNA: TGTGCCAGCAGTAGACAGGGAACATTGGCTGAAGCTTTCTTT. It yields the protein CASSRQGTLAEAFF. The V gene is TRBV7-2, the J gene TRBJ1-1; TRBD1 matches at 7 bases. Germline CDR1 is SGHTA and CDR2 is FQGNSA. CDR3 length equals 14 residues. Trimming at V came to 6 bases and at J to 6 bases, leaving 10 bases not matched to a gene. The full variable domain, rest sourced from reference TRBV7-2 and TRBJ1-1, is GAGVSQSPSNKVTEKGKDVELRCDPISGHTALYWYRQSLGQGLEFLIYFQGNSAPDKSGLPSDRFSAERTGGSVSTLTIQRTQQEDSAVYLCASSRQGTLAEAFFGQGTRLTVV.

The chain is built from TRBV15 and TRBJ2-7; TRBD1 matches 9 bases. Germline V gives CDR1 LNHNV, CDR2 YYDKDF (reference sequence). CDR3 size: 14 residues. V shed 4 bases, J shed 5 bases, and the junction held 6 bases outside the gene matches. The CDR3 loop is CATSTGTGRNEQYF. CDR3 nucleotides: TGTGCCACCAGCACCGGGACAGGGAGGAACGAGCAGTACTTC. The whole variable domain, filled in from reference TRBV15 and TRBJ2-7, reads DAMVIQNPRYQVTQFGKPVTLSCSQTLNHNVMYWYQQKSSQAPKLLFHYYDKDFNNEADTPDNFQSRRPNTSFCFLDIRSPGLGDTAMYLCATSTGTGRNEQYFGPGTRLTVT.

Worth noting for this clonotype: The junction departs from the called germline gene at one end, perhaps through a read error. The chain combines TRBV10-3 with TRBJ2-7; tentatively, D is TRBD1 or TRBD2 (6 bases each). This CDR3 is built from 14 residues. CDR1 is ENHRY, CDR2 SYGVKD, per germline. CDR3 residues: CAIRDTGASYEQYF. CDR3 nucleotides: TGTGCCATCCGTGACACGGGGGCCTCCTACGAGCAGTACTTC.

This clonotype was observed a few times. The genes are TRBV20-1 and TRBJ1-1, with unresolved D. Germline values: CDR1 DFQATT, CDR2 SNEGSKA (reference sequence). The CDR3 is 13 residues long. V lost 3 bases and J 0 bases, leaving 8 bases between the germline ends. The CDR3, as DNA: TGCAGTGCTAGTGTCTTCATGAACACTGAAGCTTTCTTT. It encodes CSASVFMNTEAFF.

This chain uses TRBV7-9 with TRBJ2-7; the match to TRBD2 covers 8 bases. Per germline, CDR1 SEHNR and CDR2 FQNEAQ (reference sequence). CDR3 length: 16 residues. V was clipped by 4 bases and J by 2 bases; unmatched bases: 10. CDR3 amino acids: CASSSPVTSAAYEQYF. DNA of the CDR3: TGTGCCAGCAGCTCCCCGGTGACTAGCGCAGCCTACGAGCAGTACTTC.

The V and J genes are TRBV7-2 and TRBJ2-5, with 14 bases matching TRBD2. V was pared by 3 bases and J by 4 bases, with 4 bases of the junction left unmatched. The germline V gene has CDR1 SGHTA and CDR2 FQGNSA. The CDR3 has 16 residues. CDR3 coding DNA: TGTGCCAGCAGCTTCCGCGGACTAGCGGGGGGAGAGACCCAGTACTTC. Translation gives CASSFRGLAGGETQYF.

This clonotype appeared many times. This sequence joins TRBV7-9 and TRBJ1-2; D gene uncertain. Trimming removed 0 bases at V and 0 bases at J, with 14 bases between. In germline, CDR1 is SEHNR, CDR2 FQNEAQ (reference sequence). CDR3 length: 17 amino acids. The CDR3 spells CASSLASGQSPNYGYTF. The CDR3 DNA reads as TGTGCCAGCAGCTTAGCGTCGGGCCAAAGTCCTAACTATGGCTACACCTTC.

This clonotype was observed many times. The chain links TRBV29-1 to TRBJ2-7; 9 positions match TRBD1. V shed 6 bases and J 3 bases; nucleotides not matched to a gene: 9. Germline-derived CDR1 and CDR2 are SQVTM and ANQGSEA. The CDR3 extends over 14 amino acids. In DNA form, the CDR3 reads TGCAGCGTCGGCAACAGGGGGCTAAACTACGAGCAGTACTTC. As protein: CSVGNRGLNYEQYF.

On this clonotype: One junction end does not reproduce the germline sequence, and a read error may be involved. The chain has TRBV10-2 and TRBJ1-5; the D is unclear. This CDR3 contains 21 residues. In germline, CDR1 is WSHSY, CDR2 SAAADI. CDR3 coding DNA: TGTGCCAGCAGTTACTCGATGGGGAGTCCATCAGCAGTATATAGCAATCAGCCCCAGCATTTT. It translates to CASSYSMGSPSAVYSNQPQHF.

This sequence joins TRBV6-1 and TRBJ1-5, with D perhaps TRBD1 (6 bases). Trimming pared 5 bases from V and 11 bases from J, leaving 16 bases between. There are 13 residues in the CDR3. Germline loops: CDR1 MNHNS, CDR2 SASEGT. The CDR3 is CASSTTGSGTQHF. DNA of the CDR3: TGTGCCAGCAGTACGACAGGCTCGGGGACCCAGCATTTT.

The V gene is TRBV20-1, the J gene TRBJ2-5; 7 bases fit TRBD2. Looked up from germline, CDR1 is DFQATT and CDR2 is SNEGSKA (reference sequence). The CDR3 is made up of 14 amino acids. The V segment lost 5 bases and the J segment 1 base; nucleotides outside the gene matches: 7. The DNA for the CDR3 is TGCAGTGCTTTCTGGGGGGGAGCCCAAGAGACCCAGTACTTC. Translation: CSAFWGGAQETQYF.

Concerning this clonotype itself: At one end the junction does not follow the germline gene, possibly because of a read error. The rearrangement joins TRBV5-1 to TRBJ2-6; D remains ambiguous. CDR3 size: 12 residues. Germline V gene sequence: CDR1 SGHRS, CDR2 YFSETQ. The CDR3 spells CASSLGMNTEAF. The CDR3 DNA follows: TGCGCCAGCAGCTTGGGGATGAACACTGAAGCTTTC.

The table lists this clonotype with many counts. This chain uses TRBV7-2 with TRBJ2-2; 12 bases map to TRBD2. CDR3 length: 16 amino acids. Germline V lookup: CDR1 SGHTA, CDR2 FQGNSA. With 3 bases clipped from V and 4 bases from J, the junction kept 3 bases outside the gene matches. Here the CDR3 reads CASSFTSGRSTGELFF. Written as DNA, the CDR3 is TGTGCCAGCAGCTTCACTAGCGGGAGGTCCACCGGGGAGCTGTTTTTT.

This clonotype came up many times. The chain combines TRBV2 with TRBJ2-7; 10 nucleotides match TRBD1. V lost 6 bases to trimming and J lost 2 bases; unmatched junction nucleotides: 4. Germline CDR1 is SNHLY and CDR2 is FYNNEI. This CDR3 has 14 amino acids. CDR3 sequence (DNA): TGTGCCAGCAGACCGGGACAGGGGCCCTACGAGCAGTACTTC. This translates into CASRPGQGPYEQYF.

As regards this clonotype: This may be a read error, as it is one base from a much larger clone. This rearrangement joins TRBV10-3 to TRBJ1-2; no firm D call. This CDR3 is 12 amino acids long. Trimming took 6 bases from V and 5 from J, leaving 10 bases between them. Germline V CDR1 and CDR2: ENHRY, SYGVKD. The CDR3 region is CAIRRRSYGYTF. The CDR3 nucleotides read TGTGCCATCAGGCGGAGGTCTTATGGCTACACCTTC.

There are a few counts of this clonotype. V usage is TRBV11-2 and J usage is TRBJ1-3; D not resolved. This CDR3 region has 20 residues. Per germline, CDR1 SGHAT and CDR2 FQNNGV. Trimming cost V 0 bases and J 3 bases, with 24 bases left between them. The CDR3, as DNA: TGTGCCAGCAGCTTAGATGGGCTAAATAACGACCAATTGGTTGGAAACACCATATATTTT. Translation gives CASSLDGLNNDQLVGNTIYF.

This clonotype was seen ten or more times. The V call is TRBV29-1, the J call TRBJ1-2; 9 bases align to TRBD1. The V and J ends lost 7 bases and 4 bases, in that order; junction bases with no gene match: 7. Germline assignment: CDR1 SQVTM and CDR2 ANQGSEA. This CDR3 has 13 residues. The CDR3 DNA sequence: TGCAGCGCCAGGACAGGGGAGGGCTATGGCTACACCTTC. Its protein is CSARTGEGYGYTF.

This chain uses TRBV20-1 with TRBJ2-5, with no clear D. The CDR3 totals 13 residues. V dropped 5 bases and J dropped 5 bases, with 15 bases sitting between them. Germline V gene data show CDR1 as DFQATT and CDR2 as SNEGSKA (reference sequence). The DNA of the CDR3 is TGCAGTGCTGGTACTGTAAAACGGGAGACCCAGTACTTC. Translating it yields CSAGTVKRETQYF.

This clonotype was seen ten or more times. V and J are TRBV19 and TRBJ1-5; TRBD1 is a possible D gene (5 bases). The germline V gene has CDR1 LNHDA and CDR2 SQIVND (reference sequence). V lost 9 bases to trimming and J lost 6 bases, with 21 bases between them. The CDR3 runs 15 residues. The DNA for the CDR3 is TGTGCCAGCGAGACCGGGACCCATACGGGTCAGCCCCAGCATTTT. Translated: CASETGTHTGQPQHF.